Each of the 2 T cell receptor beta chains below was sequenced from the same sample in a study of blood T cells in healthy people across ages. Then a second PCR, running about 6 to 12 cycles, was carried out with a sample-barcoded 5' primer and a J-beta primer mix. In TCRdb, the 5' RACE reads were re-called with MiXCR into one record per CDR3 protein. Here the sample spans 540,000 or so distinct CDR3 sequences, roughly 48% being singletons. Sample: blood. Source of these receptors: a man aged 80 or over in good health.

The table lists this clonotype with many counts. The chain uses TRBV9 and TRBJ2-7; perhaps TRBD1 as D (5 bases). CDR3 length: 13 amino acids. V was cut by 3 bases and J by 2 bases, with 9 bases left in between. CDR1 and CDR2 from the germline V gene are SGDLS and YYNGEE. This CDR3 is CASSGQGAYEQYF. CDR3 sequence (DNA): TGTGCCAGCAGCGGGCAGGGCGCCTACGAGCAGTACTTC.

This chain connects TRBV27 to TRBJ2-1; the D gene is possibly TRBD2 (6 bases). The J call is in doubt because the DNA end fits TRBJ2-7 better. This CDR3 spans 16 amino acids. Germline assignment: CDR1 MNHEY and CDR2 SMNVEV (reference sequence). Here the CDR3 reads CASSSLAEYSYNEQYF. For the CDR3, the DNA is TGTGCCAGCAGTTCATTAGCGGAATACTCCTACAATGAGCAGTACTTC.